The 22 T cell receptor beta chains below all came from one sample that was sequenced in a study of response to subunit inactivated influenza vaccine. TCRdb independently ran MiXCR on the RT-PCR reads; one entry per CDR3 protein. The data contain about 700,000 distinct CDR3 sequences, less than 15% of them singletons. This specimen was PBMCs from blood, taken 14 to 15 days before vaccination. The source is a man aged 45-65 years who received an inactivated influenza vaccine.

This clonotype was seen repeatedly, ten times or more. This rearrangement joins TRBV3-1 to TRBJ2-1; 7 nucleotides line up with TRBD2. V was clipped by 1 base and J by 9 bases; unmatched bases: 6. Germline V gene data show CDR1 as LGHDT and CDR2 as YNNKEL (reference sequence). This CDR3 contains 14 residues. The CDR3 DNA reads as TGTGCCAGCAGCCAAGCCGGACTAGTTAGTGAGCAGTTCTTC. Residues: CASSQAGLVSEQFF.

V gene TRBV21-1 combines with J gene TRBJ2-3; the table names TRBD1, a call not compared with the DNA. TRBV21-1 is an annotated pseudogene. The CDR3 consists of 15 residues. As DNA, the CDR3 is TGTGCCAGCAGCAAAGGGTGGACAAACACAGATACGCAGTATTTT. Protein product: CASSKGWTNTDTQYF.

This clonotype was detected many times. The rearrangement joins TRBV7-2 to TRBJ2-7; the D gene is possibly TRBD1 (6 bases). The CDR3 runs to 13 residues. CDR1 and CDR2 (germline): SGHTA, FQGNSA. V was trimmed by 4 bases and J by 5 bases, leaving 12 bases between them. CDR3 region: CASSSPGTNEQYF. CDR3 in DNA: TGTGCCAGCAGCTCACCCGGGACAAACGAGCAGTACTTC.

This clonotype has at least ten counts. The DNA of the CDR3 is TGTGCCAGCAGTCTTGACAGGGGGCGCACCGGGGAGCTGTTTTTT. Translated: CASSLDRGRTGELFF. The V call is TRBV6-1, the J call TRBJ2-2; 10 positions agree with TRBD1. CDR3 length equals 15 residues. The germline gives CDR1 MNHNS, CDR2 SASEGT. V lost 5 bases and J lost 4; bases outside the gene matches: 4.

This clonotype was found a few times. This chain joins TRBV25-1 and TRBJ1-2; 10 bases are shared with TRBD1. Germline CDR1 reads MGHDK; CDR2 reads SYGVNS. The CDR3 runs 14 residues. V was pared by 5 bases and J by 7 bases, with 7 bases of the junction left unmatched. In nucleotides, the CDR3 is TGTGCCAGCAGTTTCGGGACAGGGGAGGGTGGCTACACCTTC. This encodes CASSFGTGEGGYTF.

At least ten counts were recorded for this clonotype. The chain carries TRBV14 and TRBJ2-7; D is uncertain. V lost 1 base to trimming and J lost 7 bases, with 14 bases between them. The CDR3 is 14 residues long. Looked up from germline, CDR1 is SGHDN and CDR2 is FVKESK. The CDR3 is CASSQAETLGEQYF. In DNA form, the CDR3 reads TGTGCCAGCAGCCAAGCCGAGACGCTAGGGGAGCAGTACTTC.

CDR3 region: CASSQPPGTGELFF. The DNA for the CDR3 is TGTGCCAGCAGTCAGCCCCCAGGCACCGGGGAGCTGTTTTTT. This rearrangement joins TRBV12-3 or TRBV12-4 to TRBJ2-2; D is undetermined. Trimming pared 5 bases from V and 4 bases from J, leaving 11 bases between. The CDR3 length is 14 residues.

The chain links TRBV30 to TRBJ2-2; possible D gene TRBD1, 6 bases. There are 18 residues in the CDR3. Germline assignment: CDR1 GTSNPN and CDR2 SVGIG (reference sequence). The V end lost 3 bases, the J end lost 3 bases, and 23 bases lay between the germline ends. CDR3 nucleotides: TGTGCCTGGAGGTTGGGGGCTGGAATGATGCTAGACACCGGGGAGCTGTTTTTT. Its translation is CAWRLGAGMMLDTGELFF.

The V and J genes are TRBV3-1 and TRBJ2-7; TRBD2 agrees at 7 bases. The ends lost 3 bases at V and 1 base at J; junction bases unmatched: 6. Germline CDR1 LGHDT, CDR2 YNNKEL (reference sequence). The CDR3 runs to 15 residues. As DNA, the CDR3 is TGTGCCAGCAGCCATCCCGGGACTATATCCTACGAGCAGTACTTC. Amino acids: CASSHPGTISYEQYF.

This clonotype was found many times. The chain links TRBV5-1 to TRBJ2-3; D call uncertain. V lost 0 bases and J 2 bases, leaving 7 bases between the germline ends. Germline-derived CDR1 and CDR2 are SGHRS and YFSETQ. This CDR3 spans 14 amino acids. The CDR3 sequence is CASSLDRSTDTQYF. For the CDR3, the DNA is TGCGCCAGCAGCTTGGACAGATCCACAGATACGCAGTATTTT.

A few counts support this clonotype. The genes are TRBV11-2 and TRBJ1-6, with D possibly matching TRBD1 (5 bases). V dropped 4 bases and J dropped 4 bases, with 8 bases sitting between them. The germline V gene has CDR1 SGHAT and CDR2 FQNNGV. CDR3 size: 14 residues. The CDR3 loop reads CASSWGFYNSPLHF. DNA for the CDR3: TGTGCCAGCAGCTGGGGGTTTTATAATTCACCCCTCCACTTT.

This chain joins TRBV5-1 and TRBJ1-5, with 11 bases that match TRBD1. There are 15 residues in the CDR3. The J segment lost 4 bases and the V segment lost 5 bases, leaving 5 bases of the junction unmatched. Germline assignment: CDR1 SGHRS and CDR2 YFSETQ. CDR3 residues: CASRQDRGPNQPQHF. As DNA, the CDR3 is TGCGCCAGCAGACAGGACAGGGGGCCAAATCAGCCCCAGCATTTT.

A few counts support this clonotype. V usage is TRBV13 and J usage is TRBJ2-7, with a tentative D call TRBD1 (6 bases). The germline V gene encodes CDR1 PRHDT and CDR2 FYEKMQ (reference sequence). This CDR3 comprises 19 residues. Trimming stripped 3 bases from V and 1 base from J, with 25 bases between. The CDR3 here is CASSFEGLDQGFESYEQYF. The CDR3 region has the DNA TGTGCCAGCAGCTTTGAAGGGTTAGACCAGGGGTTTGAATCCTACGAGCAGTACTTC.

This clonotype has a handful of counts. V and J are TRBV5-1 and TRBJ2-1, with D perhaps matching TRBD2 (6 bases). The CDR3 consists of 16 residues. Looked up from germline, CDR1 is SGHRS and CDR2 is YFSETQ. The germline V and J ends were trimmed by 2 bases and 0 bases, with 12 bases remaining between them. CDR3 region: CASSFLAGSSYNEQFF. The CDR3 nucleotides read TGCGCCAGCAGCTTTCTGGCGGGGAGCTCCTACAATGAGCAGTTCTTC.

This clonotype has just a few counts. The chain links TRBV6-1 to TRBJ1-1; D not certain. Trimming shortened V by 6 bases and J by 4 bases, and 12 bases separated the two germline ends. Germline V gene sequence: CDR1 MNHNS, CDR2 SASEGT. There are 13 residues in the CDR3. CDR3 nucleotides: TGTGCCAGCAGAGCCCACCGGGGCACTGAAGCTTTCTTT. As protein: CASRAHRGTEAFF.

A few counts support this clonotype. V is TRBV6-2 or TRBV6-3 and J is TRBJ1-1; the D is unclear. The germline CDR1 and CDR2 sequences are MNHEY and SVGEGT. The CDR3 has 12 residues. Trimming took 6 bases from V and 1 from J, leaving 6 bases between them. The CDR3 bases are TGTGCCAGCAGAAGGTCGAACACTGAAGCTTTCTTT. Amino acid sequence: CASRRSNTEAFF.

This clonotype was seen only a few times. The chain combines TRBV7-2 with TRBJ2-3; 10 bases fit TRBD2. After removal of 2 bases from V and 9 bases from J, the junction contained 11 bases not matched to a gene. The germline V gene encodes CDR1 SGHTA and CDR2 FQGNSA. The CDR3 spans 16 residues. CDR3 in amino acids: CASSLRGSGGRHTQYF. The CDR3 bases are TGTGCCAGCAGCTTAAGGGGTAGCGGGGGGAGGCACACGCAGTATTTT.

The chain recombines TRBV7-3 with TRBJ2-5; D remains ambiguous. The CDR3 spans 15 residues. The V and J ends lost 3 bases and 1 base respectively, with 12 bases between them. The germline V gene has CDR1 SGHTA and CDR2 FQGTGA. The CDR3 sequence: CASSFLGHSQETQYF. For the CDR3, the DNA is TGTGCCAGCAGCTTTTTAGGCCACTCCCAAGAGACCCAGTACTTC.

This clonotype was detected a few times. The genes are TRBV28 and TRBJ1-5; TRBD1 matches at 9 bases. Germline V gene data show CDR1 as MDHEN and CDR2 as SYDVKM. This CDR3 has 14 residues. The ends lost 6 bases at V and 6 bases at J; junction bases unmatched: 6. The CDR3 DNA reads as TGTGCCAGCAGACAGGGACAGGGCGGTCAGCCCCAGCATTTT. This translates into CASRQGQGGQPQHF.

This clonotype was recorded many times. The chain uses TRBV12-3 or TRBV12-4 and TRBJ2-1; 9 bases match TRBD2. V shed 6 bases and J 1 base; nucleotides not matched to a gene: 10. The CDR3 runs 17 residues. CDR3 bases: TGTGCCAGCAGGGGCTTCGGGACTAGCCTATCCTACAATGAGCAGTTCTTC. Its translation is CASRGFGTSLSYNEQFF.

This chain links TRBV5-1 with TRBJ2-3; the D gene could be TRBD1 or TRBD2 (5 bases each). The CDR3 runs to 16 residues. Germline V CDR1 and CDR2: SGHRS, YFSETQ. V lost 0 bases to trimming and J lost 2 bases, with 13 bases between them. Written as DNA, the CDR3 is TGCGCCAGCAGCTTGGGGGGACCAGCTTTCACAGATACGCAGTATTTT. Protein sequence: CASSLGGPAFTDTQYF.

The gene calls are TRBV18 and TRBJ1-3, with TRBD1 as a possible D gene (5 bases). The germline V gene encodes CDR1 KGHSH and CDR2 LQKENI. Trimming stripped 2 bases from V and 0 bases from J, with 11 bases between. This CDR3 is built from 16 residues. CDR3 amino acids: CASSPGQPFSGNTIYF. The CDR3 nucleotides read TGTGCCAGCTCACCAGGACAACCTTTCTCTGGAAACACCATATATTTT.